The T cell receptor beta chain under discussion was sequenced for a study of blood T cell repertoires in COVID-19. Turning to the study itself: The United States, Italy and Spain supplied acute and convalescent COVID-19 samples. PBMCs, B-cell-depleted T cells, or T cells provided the cDNA or gDNA that made up the material.

The CDR3 sequence is 20 residues long. Profiled with immunoSEQ multiplex PCR; TCRdb holds only in-frame clones, not every one. The data contain fewer than 250,000 clones, 85% to 90% of them seen just once; the ten biggest clones take up 3% to 3.5%. The receptor was isolated from a man between 60 and 75 years old with acute or convalescent COVID-19. The genes are TRBV21-1 and TRBJ2-4; the table's D call of TRBD1 was not tested on the DNA. TRBV21-1 is a recognized pseudogene. Source material: peripheral blood. CDR3: CASSKAGGQGGGGAKNIQYF. CDR3 DNA: TGTGCCAGCAGCAAAGCAGGGGGACAGGGGGGCGGCGGGGCCAAAAACATTCAGTACTTC.